This TCR beta chain appears in the sequencing data of a study of stem cell transplantation in POMP-related autoinflammatory disease. Details on this clone: Its target is not known.

Prominent immunodeficiency with autoinflammation defined PRAID. The germline V and J ends were trimmed by 4 bases and 8 bases, with 15 bases remaining between them. The germline V gene has CDR1 LNHDA and CDR2 SQIVND (reference sequence). CDR3 length equals 15 residues. Points from the study as a whole: In patients with PRAID, every analyzed T-cell subset tended to show lower diversity and higher clonality.

The data were produced by immunoSEQ multiplex PCR, yet TCRdb's version contains in-frame clones alone and is incomplete. The sample contains tens of thousands of clones, 75% to 90% of which appear only once. The origin of this receptor is a human donor with POMP-related autoinflammation and immune dysregulation (PRAID). This chain joins TRBV19 and TRBJ1-6; possibly TRBD1 for D (5 bases). The specimen comprised CD4+ T cells from PBMCs, sampled before stem cell transplantation. CDR3 sequence reads: CASSTGGMVDSPLHF. As DNA, the CDR3 is TGTGCCAGTAGTACGGGGGGTATGGTGGATTCACCCCTCCACTTT.